This T cell receptor beta chain appears in the sequencing data of a study of cytomegalovirus exposure and HLA in healthy donors. TCRdb's copy holds only in-frame clones and misses some; the assay was immunoSEQ multiplex PCR. This sample has 97,000 or so clones, with about 94% found just once. CDR1 and CDR2 (germline): LGHNA, YNFKEQ. The junction had 8 bases not matched to a gene; V was cut back by 0 bases and J by 3 bases. CDR3 length: 17 amino acids. Sequencing was performed on PBMCs. This chain links TRBV4-2 with TRBJ2-3; 8 bases align to TRBD2. The origin of this receptor is a woman aged 18-35 years in good health and CMV-seronegative. CDR3 protein: CASSQDRGGGSTDTQYF. The CDR3 region has the DNA TGTGCCAGCAGCCAAGACAGGGGCGGGGGGTCAACAGATACGCAGTATTTT.